A single sample is the source of the 15 T cell receptor beta chains below, sequenced in a study of blood T cell repertoires in COVID-19. TCRdb's copy holds only in-frame clones and misses some; the assay was immunoSEQ multiplex PCR. Of 200,000 to 300,000 clones in the sample, around 88% are singletons; the top ten hold around 6.5%. Material for sequencing was peripheral blood. The source of these receptors is a woman in her 30s with COVID-19, enrolled during active disease.

J is TRBJ1-1 and V is TRBV5-5; possibly TRBD1 for D (6 bases). V was shortened by 4 bases and J by 1 base, with 11 bases between the two germline ends. This CDR3 has 14 amino acids. CDR1 and CDR2 (germline): SGHKS, YYEKEE (reference sequence). CDR3 loop: CASSPLGGNTEAFF. DNA of the CDR3: TGTGCCAGCAGCCCCTTAGGGGGGAACACTGAAGCTTTCTTT.

The rearrangement links TRBV11-2 to TRBJ2-3; 13 positions match TRBD2. Germline values: CDR1 SGHAT, CDR2 FQNNGV. The CDR3 contains 14 residues. The ends lost 9 bases at V and 1 base at J; junction bases unmatched: 1. CDR3 sequence (DNA): TGTGCCAGTGGACTAGCGGGGGGCACAGATACGCAGTATTTT. Translation: CASGLAGGTDTQYF.

The chain's CDR3 is CASSVTGVNIQYF. Written as DNA, the CDR3 is TGTGCCAGTAGTGTCACAGGGGTAAACATTCAGTACTTC. The genes are TRBV19 and TRBJ2-4; 7 bases align to TRBD1. Losses at the gene ends were 5 bases for V and 6 bases for J; bases not matched to a gene: 4. This CDR3 comprises 13 residues. Germline V CDR1 and CDR2: LNHDA, SQIVND (reference sequence).

The rearrangement uses TRBV7-8 and TRBJ1-2; 9 bases align to TRBD1. Trimming at V came to 5 bases and at J to 5 bases, leaving 6 bases not matched to a gene. The CDR3 totals 14 residues. Germline V gives CDR1 SGHVS, CDR2 FQNEAQ. For the CDR3, the DNA is TGTGCCAGCAGCCCGGGACAGGGAGGGTATGGCTACACCTTC. Protein product: CASSPGQGGYGYTF.

CDR3 sequence (DNA): TGTGCCAGTAGTATCTATGGTGAGCAGTTCTTC. This sequence encodes CASSIYGEQFF. This chain joins TRBV19 and TRBJ2-1; no clear D gene. Germline CDR1 LNHDA, CDR2 SQIVND (reference sequence). There are 11 residues in the CDR3. Trimming shortened V by 3 bases and J by 9 bases, and 6 bases separated the two germline ends.

V usage is TRBV2 and J usage is TRBJ2-5; 9 nucleotides match TRBD2. V lost 4 bases and J lost 5; bases outside the gene matches: 8. The CDR3 has 15 residues. Germline CDR1 reads SNHLY; CDR2 reads FYNNEI. The CDR3 nucleotides read TGTGCCAGCAGTGGGGGCGGGGGGGCACTGGAGACCCAGTACTTC. Residues: CASSGGGGALETQYF.

V usage is TRBV13 and J usage is TRBJ2-2; 8 nucleotides align to TRBD2. Germline V gives CDR1 PRHDT, CDR2 FYEKMQ (reference sequence). This CDR3 comprises 14 residues. Losses at the gene ends were 5 bases for V and 5 bases for J; bases not matched to a gene: 4. The CDR3 spells CASSNSGRTGELFF. CDR3 DNA: TGTGCCAGCAGCAACAGCGGGAGAACCGGGGAGCTGTTTTTT.

The chain is built from TRBV27 and TRBJ1-5; 11 nucleotides match TRBD1. The trim removed 5 bases at V and 4 bases at J, leaving 4 bases unmatched. Germline V lookup: CDR1 MNHEY, CDR2 SMNVEV (reference sequence). This CDR3 contains 15 residues. CDR3 in DNA: TGTGCCAGCAGTGTGGGACAGGGGGGGAATCAGCCCCAGCATTTT. Translating gives CASSVGQGGNQPQHF.

The chain links TRBV5-1 to TRBJ2-3, with D maybe TRBD2 (6 bases). V was clipped by 4 bases and J by 0 bases, with 21 bases between them. The length of the CDR3 is 18 residues. Germline CDR1 SGHRS, CDR2 YFSETQ. The CDR3 reads CASSIGLSRGGSTDTQYF. The CDR3 DNA is TGCGCCAGCAGCATAGGCCTCTCCCGGGGAGGAAGCACAGATACGCAGTATTTT.

The chain has TRBV9 and TRBJ1-6, with 10 bases aligning to TRBD1. The CDR3 has 17 amino acids. V shed 0 bases, J shed 7 bases, and the junction held 7 bases outside the gene matches. The germline CDR1 and CDR2 sequences are SGDLS and YYNGEE. CDR3 loop: CASSVELPGQGNSPLHF. DNA of the CDR3: TGTGCCAGCAGCGTAGAACTGCCGGGACAGGGGAATTCACCCCTCCACTTT.

V gene TRBV24-1 combines with J gene TRBJ2-5, with 8 positions matching TRBD1. Germline V CDR1 and CDR2: KGHDR, SFDVKD. The trim removed 4 bases at V and 4 bases at J, leaving 7 bases unmatched. The CDR3 loop spans 15 amino acids. CDR3 sequence (DNA): TGTGCCACCAGTGAGGGGGCAGGGGGCTTAGAGACCCAGTACTTC. It encodes CATSEGAGGLETQYF.

This clone was seen just once. V usage is TRBV14 and J usage is TRBJ2-1, with D perhaps TRBD1 (6 bases). Germline lookup yields CDR1 SGHDN and CDR2 FVKESK. V lost 4 bases to trimming and J lost 9 bases, with 10 bases between them. The CDR3 has 12 residues. CDR3 amino acids: CASSPTGIEQFF. The CDR3 DNA reads as TGTGCCAGCAGCCCTACAGGGATTGAGCAGTTCTTC.

This chain links TRBV7-9 with TRBJ2-6, with unresolved D. V lost 5 bases and J lost 4, with 9 bases in between. Germline loops: CDR1 SEHNR, CDR2 FQNEAQ (reference sequence). This CDR3 contains 14 residues. CDR3 sequence reads: CASSKPTGANVLTF. Here the CDR3 DNA reads TGTGCCAGCAGCAAACCCACAGGGGCCAACGTCCTGACTTTC.

The chain joins TRBV2 to TRBJ2-3; D is unclear. V lost 7 bases, J lost 2 bases, and 10 bases lay in between. Per the germline V gene, CDR1 is SNHLY and CDR2 is FYNNEI. The CDR3 totals 13 residues. CDR3 protein: CASTPVNTDTQYF. The CDR3 DNA is TGTGCCAGCACCCCGGTGAACACAGATACGCAGTATTTT.

Regarding this clone: Germline is not matched at one junction end, which may reflect a read error. V usage is TRBV7-7 and J usage is TRBJ2-5, with 7 bases fitting TRBD1. The CDR3 is made up of 15 amino acids. Germline V lookup: CDR1 SSHAT, CDR2 FNYEAQ (reference sequence). The DNA for the CDR3 is TGTGCTAGCAGCTTAGCAGGGACAGCACAAGAGACCCAGTACTTC. Translating it yields CASSLAGTAQETQYF.